One sample yielded the 25 T cell receptor beta chains listed below, sequenced in a study of chemoradiotherapy in HPV16-positive cancers. Only in-frame clones appear in the TCRdb table, and some are missing; sequencing was by immunoSEQ multiplex PCR. The sample holds 4,000 to 5,000 clones, 85% to 90% seen once. The starting material was tumor tissue, obtained from a patient who underwent chemoradiotherapy. The origin of the receptors is a human donor with HPV-associated anogenital cancer.

This chain connects TRBV29-1 to TRBJ1-4; D perhaps matches TRBD1 (6 bases). This CDR3 region has 14 residues. Germline assignment: CDR1 SQVTM and CDR2 ANQGSEA. Trimming took off 2 bases at V and 6 bases at J, with 13 bases between the two ends. DNA of the CDR3: TGCAGCGTTGAAACGGGGGCACGGGATGAAAAACTGTTTTTT. It is translated as CSVETGARDEKLFF.

The rearrangement uses TRBV7-9 and TRBJ2-5, with D perhaps being TRBD1 or TRBD2 (6 bases each). The germline V gene encodes CDR1 SEHNR and CDR2 FQNEAQ (reference sequence). V was cut by 6 bases and J by 5 bases, with 19 bases left in between. The CDR3 sequence is 15 residues long. CDR3: CASRSGSWGAETQYF. CDR3 DNA: TGTGCCAGCAGATCCGGCTCCTGGGGGGCCGAGACCCAGTACTTC.

J is TRBJ2-1 and V is TRBV6-5, with 14 nucleotides matching TRBD2. Germline assignment: CDR1 MNHEY and CDR2 SVGAGI. This CDR3 spans 15 amino acids. Trimming took 6 bases from V and 8 from J; bases not matched to a gene: 6. In DNA, the CDR3 is TGTGCCAGCAGCCGGACTAGCGGGAGGTTAGATGAGCAGTTCTTC. This encodes CASSRTSGRLDEQFF.

The V and J genes are TRBV7-2 and TRBJ2-5; 7 nucleotides match TRBD1. J lost 5 bases, V lost 0 bases, and 9 bases had no gene match. The CDR3 is made up of 16 amino acids. Germline V gene data show CDR1 as SGHTA and CDR2 as FQGNSA. The CDR3 sequence is CASSLATGHFGETQYF. The CDR3 DNA sequence: TGTGCCAGCAGCTTAGCGACAGGGCATTTCGGGGAGACCCAGTACTTC.

This clone was seen once. The rearrangement joins TRBV6-1 to TRBJ1-3; 8 nucleotides align to TRBD1. The CDR3 covers 13 residues. CDR1 is MNHNS, CDR2 SASEGT, per germline. V was pared by 6 bases and J by 6 bases, with 4 bases of the junction left unmatched. For the CDR3, the DNA is TGTGCCAGCAGAGGACAGGGCTTAAACACCATATATTTT. Its protein product is CASRGQGLNTIYF.

The chain links TRBV5-4 to TRBJ1-1; TRBD1 is a possible D gene (5 bases). CDR3 length: 14 amino acids. V was cut by 6 bases and J by 2 bases, with 14 bases left in between. The germline V gene has CDR1 SGHNT and CDR2 YYREEE (reference sequence). The DNA of the CDR3 is TGTGCCAGCACCACCACGGGGGATAACACTGAAGCTTTCTTT. Protein: CASTTTGDNTEAFF.

The chain recombines TRBV6-5 with TRBJ1-2; D is possibly TRBD1 (6 bases). The V end was cut by 1 base, the J end by 7 bases, with 13 bases between. The CDR3 contains 14 residues. From germline, CDR1 is MNHEY and CDR2 SVGAGI. The CDR3 region is CASSYYGGQGGYTF. CDR3 coding DNA: TGTGCCAGCAGTTACTACGGGGGGCAGGGTGGCTACACCTTC.

The J gene is TRBJ2-7, the V gene TRBV7-8; no clear D. The CDR3 runs to 16 residues. Germline CDR1 SGHVS, CDR2 FQNEAQ. Trimming stripped 0 bases from V and 2 bases from J, with 14 bases between. The CDR3 region is CASSLALRPTAYEQYV. The DNA for the CDR3 is TGTGCCAGCAGCTTAGCGCTCCGCCCTACCGCCTACGAGCAGTACGTC.

The V call is TRBV6-1, the J call TRBJ2-4; no firm D call. Trimming stripped 2 bases from V and 2 bases from J, with 4 bases between. The CDR3 is 13 amino acids. Looked up from germline, CDR1 is MNHNS and CDR2 is SASEGT. Here the CDR3 DNA reads TGTGCCAGCAGTGAACAGTCCAAAAACATTCAGTACTTC. It encodes CASSEQSKNIQYF.

The chain carries TRBV14 and TRBJ1-2; the D gene is possibly TRBD1 (5 bases). This CDR3 has 13 amino acids. Germline V gives CDR1 SGHDN, CDR2 FVKESK. Trimming pared 1 base from V and 4 bases from J, leaving 7 bases between. The CDR3 region is CASSQGDSYGYTF. Written as DNA, the CDR3 is TGTGCCAGCAGCCAAGGAGACAGCTATGGCTACACCTTC.

This chain connects TRBV6-5 to TRBJ1-2; 8 positions match TRBD1. Germline assignment: CDR1 MNHEY and CDR2 SVGAGI. The J segment lost 5 bases and the V segment lost 6 bases, leaving 5 bases of the junction unmatched. This CDR3 is built from 13 residues. DNA for the CDR3: TGTGCCAGCAGGGCCTACAGGGGGTATGGCTACACCTTC. Encoded protein: CASRAYRGYGYTF.

The chain uses TRBV5-6 and TRBJ2-1; TRBD2 matches 11 bases. The V gene end was trimmed by 2 bases and the J gene end by 3 bases; junction bases not matched to a gene: 1. This CDR3 region has 15 residues. Germline CDR1 reads SGHDT; CDR2 reads YYEEEE. CDR3 nucleotide sequence: TGTGCCAGCAGCTTACTAGCGGGGGTCTACAATGAGCAGTTCTTC. It is translated as CASSLLAGVYNEQFF.

This chain connects TRBV11-2 to TRBJ1-2; weak D call: TRBD1 (6 bases). There are 13 residues in the CDR3. Trimming stripped 3 bases from V and 4 bases from J, with 9 bases between. From germline, CDR1 is SGHAT and CDR2 FQNNGV. The CDR3 nucleotides are TGTGCCAGCAGCTTCACAGGGTCCTATGGCTACACCTTC. Translation gives CASSFTGSYGYTF.

The genes are TRBV19 and TRBJ1-5, with TRBD1 matching 10 bases. J was trimmed by 0 bases and V by 8 bases; bases with no gene match: 4. This CDR3 has 15 amino acids. Germline CDR1 reads LNHDA; CDR2 reads SQIVND (reference sequence). The CDR3 DNA sequence: TGTGCCAGTCGGGACAGGGGATATAGCAATCAGCCCCAGCATTTT. This sequence encodes CASRDRGYSNQPQHF.

This chain connects TRBV7-2 to TRBJ2-5, with D maybe TRBD2 (6 bases). The germline gives CDR1 SGHTA, CDR2 FQGNSA. There are 18 residues in the CDR3. Trimming removed 1 base from V and 5 bases from J, with 23 bases in between. This CDR3 is CASSLVYVGGGPSETQYF. DNA for the CDR3: TGTGCCAGCAGCTTAGTTTATGTTGGGGGAGGCCCCTCGGAGACCCAGTACTTC. Full variable domain (rest looked up from reference TRBV7-2 and TRBJ2-5): GAGVSQSPSNKVTEKGKDVELRCDPISGHTALYWYRQSLGQGLEFLIYFQGNSAPDKSGLPSDRFSAERTGGSVSTLTIQRTQQEDSAVYLCASSLVYVGGGPSETQYFGPGTRLLVL.

This chain uses TRBV11-1 with TRBJ2-3; 14 positions match TRBD2. The CDR3 is 16 amino acids. V lost 4 bases to trimming and J lost 4 bases; unmatched junction nucleotides: 4. Germline CDR1 reads SGHAT; CDR2 reads FQDESV (reference sequence). The CDR3 coding sequence is TGTGCCAGCAGCTCCAGACTAGCGGGAGGGCCAGATACGCAGTATTTT. Translated: CASSSRLAGGPDTQYF.

This clone showed up just once. The gene calls are TRBV10-3 and TRBJ1-3; D unclear. Trimming stripped 6 bases from V and 0 bases from J, with 9 bases between. The V gene's germline CDR1 is ENHRY and CDR2 SYGVKD. There are 14 residues in the CDR3. This chain's CDR3 is CAIRDDYSGNTIYF. The CDR3 nucleotides are TGTGCCATCAGGGACGACTACTCTGGAAACACCATATATTTT.

The rearrangement uses TRBV27 and TRBJ1-6; D unresolved. The CDR3 has 14 amino acids. The germline gives CDR1 MNHEY, CDR2 SMNVEV (reference sequence). Trimming removed 2 bases at V and 5 bases at J, with 7 bases between. In DNA, the CDR3 is TGTGCCAGCAGTTTAGCACGGAATAATTCACCCCTCCACTTT. As protein: CASSLARNNSPLHF.

The chain couples TRBV29-1 to TRBJ2-5, with D perhaps TRBD1 (5 bases). Germline V lookup: CDR1 SQVTM, CDR2 ANQGSEA. Between the trimmed V and J ends, which lost 4 bases and 5 bases, there was a span of 14 bases. The CDR3 is made up of 13 amino acids. In nucleotides, the CDR3 is TGCAGCGTTGTGACAGTCCCAGGGGAGACCCAGTACTTC. It is translated as CSVVTVPGETQYF.

This chain connects TRBV6-6 to TRBJ2-1; weak D call: TRBD1 (6 bases). This CDR3 contains 13 residues. From germline, CDR1 is MNHNY and CDR2 SVGAGI (reference sequence). Trimming cost V 6 bases and J 6 bases, with 12 bases left between them. CDR3: CASSLTGPNEQFF. CDR3 coding DNA: TGTGCCAGCAGCCTGACAGGTCCCAATGAGCAGTTCTTC.

This clone was found once. The chain recombines TRBV19 with TRBJ1-5; 8 bases are a match to TRBD1. The CDR3 totals 15 residues. CDR1 is LNHDA, CDR2 SQIVND, per germline (reference sequence). With V trimmed by 0 bases and J by 9 bases, 7 bases remained unmatched. CDR3 loop: CASSIDPQGGSPQHF. CDR3 nucleotides: TGTGCCAGTAGTATAGACCCACAGGGGGGTTCGCCCCAGCATTTT. The complete variable domain, with remaining parts taken from reference TRBV19 and TRBJ1-5, reads DGGITQSPKYLFRKEGQNVTLSCEQNLNHDAMYWYRQDPGQGLRLIYYSQIVNDFQKGDIAEGYSVSREKKESFPLTVTSAQKNPTAFYLCASSIDPQGGSPQHFGDGTRLSIL.

As DNA, the CDR3 is TGTGCCAGCAGTCCTCGGGACAGACACGTAGATACGCAGTATTTT. It specifies CASSPRDRHVDTQYF. This sequence joins TRBV27 and TRBJ2-3, with TRBD1 matching over 7 bases. Germline CDR1 is MNHEY and CDR2 is SMNVEV (reference sequence). The trim removed 5 bases at V and 5 bases at J, leaving 10 bases unmatched. The CDR3 consists of 15 residues.

The chain combines TRBV7-2 with TRBJ1-6, with D uncertain. V was cut by 1 base and J by 7 bases, with 8 bases left in between. The CDR3 is 14 residues long. Germline V gene lookup returns CDR1 SGHTA and CDR2 FQGNSA. DNA for the CDR3: TGTGCCAGCAGCTTAGTCTGGCAGAATTCACCCCTCCACTTT. It encodes CASSLVWQNSPLHF.

The rearrangement joins TRBV15 to TRBJ1-2; unclear D gene. The ends were cut back, 3 bases at V and 4 bases at J, with 18 bases in the middle. The germline gives CDR1 LNHNV, CDR2 YYDKDF (reference sequence). The CDR3 covers 16 residues. The CDR3 DNA follows: TGTGCCACCAGCAGGGGAATGGGATCTTCCTCCTATGGCTACACCTTC. This translates into CATSRGMGSSSYGYTF.

V usage is TRBV6-5 and J usage is TRBJ2-3; D unclear. This CDR3 has 15 amino acids. The ends were cut back, 5 bases at V and 2 bases at J, with 14 bases in the middle. Germline V gene data show CDR1 as MNHEY and CDR2 as SVGAGI. The CDR3 region has the DNA TGTGCCAGCAGTATCCAGGCCTCCTCCACAGATACGCAGTATTTT. Protein product: CASSIQASSTDTQYF.